This TCR beta chain is from a study of STAT3 mutations in large granular lymphocyte leukemia. Study findings and constraints: In T-cell large granular lymphocyte leukemia, about half of patients showed multiple immunodominant subclonotypes. Some patients had persisting codominant clonotypes that could mask small clones.

The CDR3 is made up of 15 amino acids. This clone appeared a few times. Its antigen is unknown. Repertoires were generated with immunoSEQ multiplex PCR, while TCRdb's copy carries only in-frame clones and drops some. The sample has approximately 13,000 clones; roughly 80% are singletons. The material sequenced was peripheral blood mononuclear cells. The chain joins TRBV21-1 to TRBJ1-1; no check of the table's D call, TRBD1, against the DNA was made. TRBV21-1 is shown as a pseudogene. The TCR was taken from a man in his sixties with T-cell large granular lymphocyte leukemia. Some clones in this sample may be carry-over from other donors' samples. The CDR3 DNA is TGTGCCAGCACCTTTTCGGACAGGAAGAAAACTGAAGCTTTCTTT. This gives the protein CASTFSDRKKTEAFF.